A single sample is the source of the 30 T cell receptor beta chains below, sequenced in a study of monozygotic twins with cystic fibrosis. TCRdb keeps only in-frame clones here, not all; method: immunoSEQ multiplex PCR. The sample has about 9,500 clones; 97% to 99% are singletons. Specimen: blood. Source of these receptors: a girl between 2 and 10 years old with cystic fibrosis.

The chain is built from TRBV27 and TRBJ2-5; D is undetermined. Trimming pared 5 bases from V and 5 bases from J, leaving 15 bases between. In germline, CDR1 is MNHEY, CDR2 SMNVEV (reference sequence). CDR3 length: 14 residues. DNA of the CDR3: TGTGCCAGCAGTCCTGTGGCACTCCGCGAGACCCAGTACTTC. As protein: CASSPVALRETQYF.

V is TRBV10-1 and J is TRBJ2-1; 9 bases line up with TRBD2. The germline V gene encodes CDR1 WNHNN and CDR2 SYGVQD (reference sequence). V was clipped by 6 bases and J by 3 bases; unmatched bases: 9. This CDR3 has 16 amino acids. The CDR3 DNA reads TGCGCCAGCAGCCCAGGACTAGCGCAAAACTACAATGAGCAGTTCTTC. Translating gives CASSPGLAQNYNEQFF.

This chain joins TRBV9 and TRBJ1-1, with 8 bases aligning to TRBD1. The V and J ends lost 3 bases and 6 bases, in that order; junction bases with no gene match: 4. Germline lookup yields CDR1 SGDLS and CDR2 YYNGEE. CDR3 length: 13 residues. CDR3 nucleotide sequence: TGTGCCAGCAGCGGGCCACAGGGGGCTGAAGCTTTCTTT. This encodes CASSGPQGAEAFF. Complete variable domain (other parts from reference TRBV9 and TRBJ1-1): DSGVTQTPKHLITATGQRVTLRCSPRSGDLSVYWYQQSLDQGLQFLIQYYNGEERAKGNILERFSAQQFPDLHSELNLSSLELGDSALYFCASSGPQGAEAFFGQGTRLTVV.

J is TRBJ2-1 and V is TRBV13; the D gene is possibly TRBD1 (6 bases). This CDR3 has 17 residues. Germline assignment: CDR1 PRHDT and CDR2 FYEKMQ (reference sequence). V was pared by 1 base and J by 5 bases, with 18 bases between. CDR3 loop: CASSLDPGRGGHNEQFF. CDR3 in DNA: TGTGCCAGCAGCTTAGATCCGGGCAGGGGTGGGCACAATGAGCAGTTCTTC.

As to this clone: The junction shows a germline mismatch at one end, possibly a read error. Other DNA sequences within the sample encode an identical CDR3. The chain uses TRBV2 and TRBJ2-5, with D uncertain. The germline gives CDR1 SNHLY, CDR2 FYNNEI. This CDR3 comprises 10 residues. For the CDR3, the DNA is TGTGCCAGTAGTGAAGAGACCCAGTACTTC. Translated, it gives CASSEETQYF.

The CDR3 coding sequence is TGTGCCAGCAGAACCTCTGGGGCCAACGTCCTGACTTTC. It specifies CASRTSGANVLTF. The rearrangement joins TRBV28 to TRBJ2-6; D unresolved. The CDR3 runs to 13 residues. Germline CDR1 MDHEN, CDR2 SYDVKM. V lost 6 bases to trimming and J lost 0 bases, with 3 bases between them.

The chain is built from TRBV7-2 and TRBJ1-2, with 10 nucleotides matching TRBD1. V trimming: 4 bases; J trimming: 4 bases; junction bases outside the gene matches: 3. CDR3 length: 14 residues. Germline CDR1 SGHTA, CDR2 FQGNSA. The CDR3 coding sequence is TGTGCCAGCAGCTGGACAGGGGGTACCTATGGCTACACCTTC. It specifies CASSWTGGTYGYTF.

This chain joins TRBV6-5 and TRBJ1-1; TRBD1 matches 8 bases. The ends lost 7 bases at V and 4 bases at J; junction bases unmatched: 11. The CDR3 is 15 residues long. The germline gives CDR1 MNHEY, CDR2 SVGAGI. DNA of the CDR3: TGTGCCAGCAAGTGGGCAGGGGGCAGAGGCACTGAAGCTTTCTTT. This encodes CASKWAGGRGTEAFF.

The chain carries TRBV7-9 and TRBJ1-2, with D possibly being TRBD1 (5 bases). Germline values: CDR1 SEHNR, CDR2 FQNEAQ (reference sequence). Trimming took 7 bases from V and 5 from J, leaving 11 bases between them. The CDR3 extends over 12 amino acids. This CDR3 reads CASTRQSYGYTF. The CDR3 bases are TGTGCCAGCACCCGACAGTCTTATGGCTACACCTTC. Supplemented by reference TRBV7-9 and TRBJ1-2, the full variable domain reads DTGVSQNPRHKITKRGQNVTFRCDPISEHNRLYWYRQTLGQGPEFLTYFQNEAQLEKSRLLSDRFSAERPKGSFSTLEIQRTEQGDSAMYLCASTRQSYGYTFGSGTRLTVV.

The J gene is TRBJ2-7, the V gene TRBV30, with 7 bases that match TRBD2. CDR1 GTSNPN and CDR2 SVGIG come from the germline V gene (reference sequence). This CDR3 spans 15 amino acids. The ends lost 4 bases at V and 2 bases at J; junction bases unmatched: 11. The CDR3 spells CAWIDRGSSAYEQYF. In nucleotides, the CDR3 is TGTGCCTGGATTGATCGCGGGAGTTCGGCCTACGAGCAGTACTTC.

The V call is TRBV30, the J call TRBJ1-2; possibly TRBD1 for D (6 bases). CDR3 length: 15 residues. V shed 6 bases and J shed 0 bases, with 17 bases lying between them. Looked up from germline, CDR1 is GTSNPN and CDR2 is SVGIG (reference sequence). DNA of the CDR3: TGTGCCTGTATTAGGGACAAGACTACTAACTATGGCTACACCTTC. It encodes CACIRDKTTNYGYTF. The full variable domain, its missing parts supplied by reference TRBV30 and TRBJ1-2, is SQTIHQWPATLVQPVGSPLSLECTVEGTSNPNLYWYRQAAGRGLQLLFYSVGIGQISSEVPQNLSASRPQDRQFILSSKKLLLSDSGFYLCACIRDKTTNYGYTFGSGTRLTVV.

The V gene is TRBV13, the J gene TRBJ2-7; 8 bases agree with TRBD1. Trimming took 1 base from V and 4 from J; bases not matched to a gene: 6. The CDR3 loop spans 15 amino acids. The germline CDR1 and CDR2 sequences are PRHDT and FYEKMQ (reference sequence). The CDR3 region is CASSLAGTGAYEQYF. The CDR3 bases are TGTGCCAGCAGCTTAGCCGGGACAGGAGCTTACGAGCAGTACTTC.

The chain combines TRBV28 with TRBJ2-1; D is unclear. With 3 bases removed from V and 6 bases from J, the gap between germline ends came to 3 bases. Per the germline V gene, CDR1 is MDHEN and CDR2 is SYDVKM. This CDR3 has 11 amino acids. CDR3 region: CASSLANEQFF. As DNA, the CDR3 is TGTGCCAGCAGTTTGGCCAATGAGCAGTTCTTC.

V gene TRBV5-1 combines with J gene TRBJ2-3, with 13 bases matching TRBD2. CDR1 is SGHRS, CDR2 YFSETQ, per germline. V shed 4 bases, J shed 6 bases, and the junction held 20 bases outside the gene matches. The CDR3 extends over 20 amino acids. The DNA of the CDR3 is TGCGCCAGCAGCCGGGAAAAGTGGACTAGCGGGAGTCATCCAGCCGATACGCAGTATTTT. Its protein product is CASSREKWTSGSHPADTQYF.

This chain links TRBV10-3 with TRBJ1-5; TRBD1 is a possible D gene (5 bases). This CDR3 contains 14 residues. Trimming took 11 bases from V and 7 from J, leaving 21 bases between them. CDR1 ENHRY and CDR2 SYGVKD come from the germline V gene. The CDR3: CAVSSDLRGQPQHF. The CDR3 DNA sequence: TGTGCCGTCTCTTCGGACCTCCGGGGGCAGCCCCAGCATTTT.

The chain uses TRBV28 and TRBJ2-7; a weak D match, TRBD1 (6 bases). Germline lookup yields CDR1 MDHEN and CDR2 SYDVKM. V lost 1 base and J lost 8, with 15 bases in between. This CDR3 spans 14 amino acids. CDR3 in amino acids: CASSLLQGHEQQYF. In DNA form, the CDR3 reads TGTGCCAGCAGTTTATTACAGGGCCATGAACAGCAGTACTTC.

The chain has TRBV6-5 and TRBJ2-1, with D uncertain. CDR3 length: 15 residues. V was cut by 3 bases and J by 4 bases, with 13 bases left in between. Germline V gene sequence: CDR1 MNHEY, CDR2 SVGAGI. The CDR3 spells CASSYLRPIYNEQFF. For the CDR3, the DNA is TGTGCCAGCAGTTATTTGAGACCGATTTACAATGAGCAGTTCTTC.

This clone was seen once. The V call is TRBV7-2, the J call TRBJ2-1, with D hard to call. This CDR3 has 15 residues. Germline CDR1 reads SGHTA; CDR2 reads FQGNSA. Deletions cut 1 base from V and 4 bases from J, with 11 bases between. The chain's CDR3 is CASSLDWARYNEQFF. The CDR3 DNA follows: TGTGCCAGCAGCTTAGACTGGGCCCGATACAATGAGCAGTTCTTC.

The chain is built from TRBV18 and TRBJ2-7; D is tentatively TRBD1 or TRBD2 (5 bases each). Trimming removed 2 bases from V and 4 bases from J, with 18 bases in between. Germline V gives CDR1 KGHSH, CDR2 LQKENI. The CDR3 is made up of 16 amino acids. The CDR3: CASSPSTGARDYEQYF. Here the CDR3 DNA reads TGTGCCAGCTCACCATCTACCGGGGCCAGAGATTACGAGCAGTACTTC.

The chain combines TRBV7-2 with TRBJ2-4; maybe TRBD2 (6 bases). The V gene lost 1 base and the J gene lost 16 bases, with 26 bases spanning the gap. The CDR3 totals 16 residues. Germline V CDR1 and CDR2: SGHTA, FQGNSA. The CDR3 nucleotides read TGTGCCAGCAGCTTAGAAGTTGGCCCCGGGGGAGCTTCCCTCTACTTC. This encodes CASSLEVGPGGASLYF.

This chain uses TRBV7-4 with TRBJ2-7; TRBD2 matches at 10 bases. V dropped 4 bases and J dropped 3; count of bases not matched to a gene: 9. Germline-derived CDR1 and CDR2 are SGHVT and SQSDAQ. The CDR3 length is 16 residues. The CDR3 DNA is TGTGCCAGCAGCTCCTACAGGACTAGCGGCTGCTACGAGCAGTACTTC. Protein sequence: CASSSYRTSGCYEQYF.

The V gene is TRBV6-6, the J gene TRBJ1-2; D possibly corresponds to TRBD1 (5 bases). Germline CDR1 and CDR2: MNHNY and SVGAGI (reference sequence). This CDR3 region has 14 residues. Trimming cost V 2 bases and J 1 base, with 8 bases left between them. Written as DNA, the CDR3 is TGTGCCAGCAGTTACGACAGTGTTAACTATGGCTACACCTTC. This codes for CASSYDSVNYGYTF.

The genes are TRBV19 and TRBJ2-7; 7 bases map to TRBD2. Trimming cost V 2 bases and J 4 bases; bases outside gene matches: 8. The CDR3 has 15 residues. Germline V gene data show CDR1 as LNHDA and CDR2 as SQIVND (reference sequence). CDR3 in DNA: TGTGCCAGTAGTATAAGGGCGGGAGTAAATTACGAGCAGTACTTC. Translated, it gives CASSIRAGVNYEQYF.

The genes are TRBV19 and TRBJ2-7; D is unclear. The germline V gene encodes CDR1 LNHDA and CDR2 SQIVND (reference sequence). Deletions cut 6 bases from V and 6 bases from J, with 15 bases between. This CDR3 is built from 13 residues. This CDR3 reads CASRRIPSAEQYF. CDR3 DNA: TGTGCCAGTAGACGGATACCCTCTGCCGAGCAGTACTTC.

This clone has only one observation. The gene calls are TRBV12-1 and TRBJ1-5; TRBD1 is the table's D call, not checked against the DNA. TRBV12-1 is a known pseudogene. The CDR3 extends over 18 amino acids. CDR3 sequence: CASSCKTRTADSNQPQHF. CDR3 sequence (DNA): TGTGCCAGCAGCTGCAAAACTCGGACAGCGGATAGCAATCAGCCCCAGCATTTT.

This clone was seen only once. V and J are TRBV7-2 and TRBJ2-7; tentatively, D is TRBD1 or TRBD2 (5 bases each). Germline V lookup: CDR1 SGHTA, CDR2 FQGNSA. The CDR3 spans 15 residues. The V end lost 5 bases, the J end lost 4 bases, and 18 bases lay between the germline ends. CDR3 residues: CASSQVRDPGYEQYF. CDR3 nucleotide sequence: TGTGCCAGCAGCCAAGTCCGGGACCCCGGATACGAGCAGTACTTC.

The chain uses TRBV11-2 and TRBJ1-1; D is unclear. Germline V CDR1 and CDR2: SGHAT, FQNNGV. Trimming pared 5 bases from V and 1 base from J, leaving 14 bases between. CDR3 length: 15 amino acids. DNA for the CDR3: TGTGCCAGCAGCCCCCAAGGTCGTCCGAACACTGAAGCTTTCTTT. This codes for CASSPQGRPNTEAFF.

This clone occurred once. The chain employs TRBV5-1 and TRBJ1-1; 8 bases map to TRBD1. Germline V lookup: CDR1 SGHRS, CDR2 YFSETQ. With V trimmed by 4 bases and J by 4 bases, 9 bases remained unmatched. CDR3 length equals 15 residues. CDR3 coding DNA: TGCGCCAGCAGCCCTGACCAGGGGGCGAGCACTGAAGCTTTCTTT. Translating it yields CASSPDQGASTEAFF.

The chain links TRBV9 to TRBJ2-1; D tentatively fits TRBD1 or TRBD2 (5 bases each). Germline lookup yields CDR1 SGDLS and CDR2 YYNGEE. Trimming stripped 1 base from V and 9 bases from J, with 14 bases between. The CDR3 has 14 amino acids. CDR3 coding DNA: TGTGCCAGCAGCGTACGGGACCCCGGCAGTGAGCAGTTCTTC. As protein: CASSVRDPGSEQFF.

The chain joins TRBV14 to TRBJ2-7; 8 nucleotides line up with TRBD1. Germline V gene sequence: CDR1 SGHDN, CDR2 FVKESK. The CDR3 has 13 residues. Losses at the gene ends were 1 base for V and 7 bases for J; bases not matched to a gene: 3. The CDR3 spells CASSQVRGREQYF. CDR3 nucleotides: TGTGCCAGCAGCCAAGTCAGGGGGCGAGAGCAGTACTTC.